The 19 T cell receptor beta chains below all came from one sample that was sequenced in a study of blood T cell repertoires in COVID-19. Sequencing used immunoSEQ multiplex PCR; TCRdb keeps in-frame clones, though not all of them. The table shows under 130,000 clones, with roughly 84% occurring only once. Sequencing was done on a sample of peripheral blood. These receptors all stem from a human donor in a cohort sampled during active COVID-19.

The chain combines TRBV27 with TRBJ1-2; 7 nucleotides match TRBD1. Germline values: CDR1 MNHEY, CDR2 SMNVEV (reference sequence). With V trimmed by 0 bases and J by 4 bases, 5 bases remained unmatched. The CDR3 covers 15 residues. Here the CDR3 reads CASSLSRDRAYGYTF. In nucleotides, the CDR3 is TGTGCCAGCAGTTTATCACGAGACAGGGCCTATGGCTACACCTTC.

The chain employs TRBV15 and TRBJ1-2; D perhaps matches TRBD1 (5 bases). V lost 0 bases and J 8 bases, leaving 10 bases between the germline ends. The germline V gene encodes CDR1 LNHNV and CDR2 YYDKDF (reference sequence). This CDR3 is 13 amino acids long. CDR3: CATSRDIGEGYTF. CDR3 nucleotide sequence: TGTGCCACCAGCAGAGATATAGGGGAAGGCTACACCTTC.

V is TRBV30 and J is TRBJ1-2; maybe TRBD1 (5 bases). Germline loops: CDR1 GTSNPN, CDR2 SVGIG (reference sequence). Trimming removed 3 bases from V and 4 bases from J, with 21 bases in between. The CDR3 runs 16 residues. The CDR3 nucleotides are TGTGCCTGGAGCCACCCCGGTGGGGCGACCCTCTATGGCTACACCTTC. This translates into CAWSHPGGATLYGYTF. Looking up the rest from reference TRBV30 and TRBJ1-2 gives the full variable domain: SQTIHQWPATLVQPVGSPLSLECTVEGTSNPNLYWYRQAAGRGLQLLFYSVGIGQISSEVPQNLSASRPQDRQFILSSKKLLLSDSGFYLCAWSHPGGATLYGYTFGSGTRLTVV.

The gene calls are TRBV6-5 and TRBJ1-2; 8 bases match TRBD1. CDR3 size: 13 residues. V lost 6 bases to trimming and J lost 4 bases; unmatched junction nucleotides: 4. Germline V gene lookup returns CDR1 MNHEY and CDR2 SVGAGI. CDR3 in amino acids: CASRGQGAYGYTF. The DNA for the CDR3 is TGTGCCAGCAGAGGACAGGGCGCCTATGGCTACACCTTC.

V is TRBV5-5 and J is TRBJ1-5; D is uncertain. Looked up from germline, CDR1 is SGHKS and CDR2 is YYEKEE (reference sequence). The V end was cut by 4 bases, the J end by 1 base, with 12 bases between. CDR3 length equals 15 residues. This chain's CDR3 is CASSPRGESNQPQHF. CDR3 coding DNA: TGTGCCAGCAGCCCTCGGGGAGAGAGCAATCAGCCCCAGCATTTT.

The chain couples TRBV28 to TRBJ1-2; 7 bases agree with TRBD1. V trimming: 2 bases; J trimming: 5 bases; junction bases outside the gene matches: 5. This CDR3 contains 14 residues. Germline lookup yields CDR1 MDHEN and CDR2 SYDVKM. The CDR3 DNA reads TGTGCCAGCAGTTTAGCCGGGACAGCTTATGGCTACACCTTC. Protein product: CASSLAGTAYGYTF.

The genes are TRBV11-1 and TRBJ2-3, with TRBD1 matching 8 bases. V shed 5 bases, J shed 2 bases, and the junction held 9 bases outside the gene matches. Germline CDR1 SGHAT, CDR2 FQDESV (reference sequence). The CDR3 contains 16 residues. Here the CDR3 DNA reads TGTGCCAGCAGCGGACAGGGTTTAGGGAACACAGATACGCAGTATTTT. It is translated as CASSGQGLGNTDTQYF.

This clone was detected only a few times. V and J are TRBV5-1 and TRBJ1-4; 10 bases align to TRBD1. This CDR3 contains 15 residues. CDR1 and CDR2 from the germline V gene are SGHRS and YFSETQ. V shed 3 bases and J 10 bases; nucleotides not matched to a gene: 9. This CDR3 is CASSSGTGVDGKLFF. As DNA, the CDR3 is TGCGCCAGCAGCTCCGGGACAGGGGTTGATGGAAAACTGTTTTTT.

The table lists this clone with a few counts. The gene calls are TRBV4-2 and TRBJ1-5; 7 bases line up with TRBD1. The CDR3 runs 14 residues. Per the germline V gene, CDR1 is LGHNA and CDR2 is YNFKEQ. V lost 4 bases and J lost 0; bases outside the gene matches: 0. The CDR3 protein is CASSPGGSNQPQHF. The CDR3 DNA follows: TGTGCCAGCAGCCCAGGGGGTAGCAATCAGCCCCAGCATTTT.

The chain links TRBV15 to TRBJ2-1, with D tentatively TRBD2 (6 bases). V lost 1 base and J 4 bases, leaving 11 bases between the germline ends. Per germline, CDR1 LNHNV and CDR2 YYDKDF (reference sequence). This CDR3 spans 15 amino acids. The CDR3 sequence is CATSRGGTPYNEQFF. The CDR3 coding sequence is TGTGCCACCAGCAGAGGCGGGACTCCATACAATGAGCAGTTCTTC.

The J gene is TRBJ2-5, the V gene TRBV5-1, with 7 nucleotides matching TRBD2. This CDR3 spans 11 amino acids. V dropped 7 bases and J dropped 5; count of bases not matched to a gene: 2. The germline V gene has CDR1 SGHRS and CDR2 YFSETQ. The CDR3 DNA reads TGCGCCAGCGGGGGGGATGAGACCCAGTACTTC. Translation: CASGGDETQYF.

The chain couples TRBV6-5 to TRBJ1-4; no clear D gene. Per germline, CDR1 MNHEY and CDR2 SVGAGI. The V and J ends lost 5 bases and 4 bases respectively, with 2 bases between them. The CDR3 is made up of 11 amino acids. The CDR3 sequence: CASSRNEKLFF. CDR3 nucleotides: TGTGCCAGCAGTCGTAATGAAAAACTGTTTTTT.

This chain connects TRBV7-9 to TRBJ2-2; no clear D. The CDR3 sequence is 15 residues long. V lost 7 bases, J lost 0 bases, and 12 bases lay in between. Germline V CDR1 and CDR2: SEHNR, FQNEAQ (reference sequence). The CDR3 DNA follows: TGTGCCAGCACCAACCCAACTACGAACACCGGGGAGCTGTTTTTT. Amino acids: CASTNPTTNTGELFF.

V and J are TRBV27 and TRBJ1-2, with 8 bases matching TRBD1. The CDR3 sequence is 15 residues long. V lost 6 bases, J lost 0 bases, and 6 bases stayed unmatched. The germline V gene has CDR1 MNHEY and CDR2 SMNVEV (reference sequence). The CDR3 region has the DNA TGTGCCAGCAGCTTCCGACAGGGGACTAACTATGGCTACACCTTC. It specifies CASSFRQGTNYGYTF.

The V gene is TRBV7-2, the J gene TRBJ1-1; D gene uncertain. V gave up 1 base and J gave up 0 bases, with 18 bases separating them. Germline V gene data show CDR1 as SGHTA and CDR2 as FQGNSA. This CDR3 is built from 18 residues. The CDR3 DNA sequence: TGTGCCAGCAGCTTAGTGTCCTGGACTTTAAACATGAACACTGAAGCTTTCTTT. Translated, it gives CASSLVSWTLNMNTEAFF.

CDR3 loop: CASSQDRGAPGGQFF. DNA of the CDR3: TGCGCCAGCAGCCAAGATCGAGGAGCCCCTGGAGGGCAGTTCTTC. The chain uses TRBV4-1 and TRBJ2-1; the D gene is possibly TRBD2 (5 bases). Trimming left V 0 bases short and J 12 bases short, with 18 bases between. The CDR3 has 15 amino acids. The germline V gene encodes CDR1 MGHRA and CDR2 YSYEKL.

This chain connects TRBV30 to TRBJ1-6; D gene ambiguous. The ends were cut back, 2 bases at V and 9 bases at J, with 8 bases in the middle. CDR1 and CDR2 from the germline V gene are GTSNPN and SVGIG (reference sequence). This CDR3 is 12 amino acids long. The CDR3 DNA follows: TGTGCCTGGAGTCCCGGAGGTTCACCCCTCCACTTT. Translating gives CAWSPGGSPLHF.

This clone has only one observation. The chain combines TRBV18 with TRBJ2-6; 9 positions match TRBD1. The ends lost 4 bases at V and 0 bases at J; junction bases unmatched: 10. Germline V gives CDR1 KGHSH, CDR2 LQKENI. This CDR3 region has 19 residues. CDR3 sequence reads: CASSRDRVTSSSGANVLTF. In nucleotides, the CDR3 is TGTGCCAGCTCACGGGACAGGGTTACGAGTAGCTCTGGGGCCAACGTCCTGACTTTC.

The J gene is TRBJ1-5, the V gene TRBV10-3, with a possible D match to TRBD1 (5 bases). Germline V CDR1 and CDR2: ENHRY, SYGVKD. The CDR3 contains 15 residues. The V gene lost 3 bases and the J gene lost 10 bases, with 19 bases spanning the gap. CDR3 amino acids: CAISDREIAISPQHF. In DNA form, the CDR3 reads TGTGCCATCAGTGACAGGGAAATTGCAATCAGCCCCCAGCATTTT.